This TCR beta chain came from a study of T cells in localized non-small cell lung cancer. Whole-study results and caveats: Adjacent uninvolved lung tissue had the highest T cell clonality, exceeding tumor. Owing to sequencing of a solitary tumor region, heterogeneity cannot be discounted. Higher blood T cell density went with longer overall survival.

TCRdb's table, derived via immunoSEQ multiplex PCR, lists solely in-frame clones and lacks some. Of around 48,000 clones in the sample, 70% to 85% are singletons; the top ten hold around 16%. The CDR3 length is 14 residues. V lost 6 bases to trimming and J lost 4 bases, with 12 bases between them. CDR1 is SNHLY, CDR2 FYNNEI, per germline. To note about this clone: Its matching antigen is unknown.

The receptor comes from a man aged 40-75 years with stage I squamous cell lung carcinoma. The rearrangement joins TRBV2 to TRBJ2-2; no clear D. Sequences were derived from peripheral blood, sampled before any cancer treatment. The CDR3 loop is CASRLLGGTGELFF. The CDR3 coding sequence is TGTGCCAGCAGGCTACTTGGCGGCACCGGGGAGCTGTTTTTT. The full variable domain, with the rest looked up from reference TRBV2 and TRBJ2-2, is EPEVTQTPSHQVTQMGQEVILRCVPISNHLYFYWYRQILGQKVEFLVSFYNNEISEKSEIFDDQFSVERPDGSNFTLKIRSTKLEDSAMYFCASRLLGGTGELFFGEGSRLTVL.